This T cell receptor beta chain was captured in a study of blood T cell repertoires in COVID-19. At the level of the study: Samples representing acute and convalescent COVID-19 were sourced from the United States, Italy and Spain.

Cohort assignment relied on participant-reported clinical history. Either two negative PCRs, clearance, or symptom resolution qualified Cohort 3 donors as recovered. Authors' methods: Researchers report that nucleated cell counts were estimated from reference gene primer amplification. Here immunoSEQ multiplex PCR was the method, and the copy in TCRdb shows in-frame clones only, minus some. V, J and clone size are taken as reported in that table, and D and trimming were inferred from the DNA itself. This sample has some 320,000 clones; roughly nine tenths occur once, and the top ten carry approximately 2.5%. V was pared by 5 bases and J by 5 bases, with 14 bases of the junction left unmatched. Germline V CDR1 and CDR2: SEHNR, FQNEAQ (reference sequence). The CDR3 is 16 residues long.

Sample: PBMCs or T cells enriched from blood (not recorded which). V usage is TRBV7-9 and J usage is TRBJ1-1; TRBD1 agrees at 7 bases. The origin of this receptor is a man between 60 and 75 years old who had recovered from COVID-19. CDR3 sequence (DNA): TGTGCCAGCAGCATCCGACAGGGCCAAAAGGGGACTGAAGCTTTCTTT. This translates into CASSIRQGQKGTEAFF. The full variable domain, its missing parts supplied by reference TRBV7-9 and TRBJ1-1, is DTGVSQNPRHKITKRGQNVTFRCDPISEHNRLYWYRQTLGQGPEFLTYFQNEAQLEKSRLLSDRFSAERPKGSFSTLEIQRTEQGDSAMYLCASSIRQGQKGTEAFFGQGTRLTVV.